Shown below are 9 T cell receptor beta chains from a single sample sequenced in a study of T cell responses to AZD1222 COVID-19 vaccine. The data were produced by immunoSEQ multiplex PCR, yet TCRdb's version contains in-frame clones alone and is incomplete. This sample has around 120,000 clones; 91% occur once, and the top ten carry about 2.7%. The material was peripheral blood, obtained on day 0 of AZD1222 vaccination. These receptors originate from an adult in good health.

The chain employs TRBV5-1 and TRBJ2-1; 13 nucleotides match TRBD2. This CDR3 spans 15 amino acids. CDR1 and CDR2 (germline): SGHRS, YFSETQ. After removal of 5 bases from V and 6 bases from J, the junction contained 5 bases not matched to a gene. This chain's CDR3 is CASSLLAGGFNEQFF. The CDR3 bases are TGCGCCAGCAGTTTACTAGCGGGAGGGTTCAATGAGCAGTTCTTC.

The chain uses TRBV5-6 and TRBJ2-7; the D is unclear. Germline V gene lookup returns CDR1 SGHDT and CDR2 YYEEEE. Deletions cut 3 bases from V and 5 bases from J, with 6 bases between. This CDR3 spans 11 amino acids. CDR3 sequence (DNA): TGTGCCAGCAGCTGGACCCACGAGCAGTACTTC. It yields the protein CASSWTHEQYF. Together with reference TRBV5-6 and TRBJ2-7, the CDR3 gives the full variable domain: DAGVTQSPTHLIKTRGQQVTLRCSPKSGHDTVSWYQQALGQGPQFIFQYYEEEERQRGNFPDRFSGHQFPNYSSELNVNALLLGDSALYLCASSWTHEQYFGPGTRLTVT.

The V gene is TRBV27, the J gene TRBJ1-2; D remains ambiguous. CDR1 is MNHEY and CDR2 is SMNVEV in the germline V gene (reference sequence). Trimming stripped 8 bases from V and 5 bases from J, with 9 bases between. This CDR3 contains 11 residues. CDR3 sequence: CASGLFYGYTF. The CDR3 region has the DNA TGTGCCAGCGGGCTGTTTTATGGCTACACCTTC.

The chain joins TRBV24-1 to TRBJ2-1, with D perhaps matching TRBD2 (5 bases). Germline values: CDR1 KGHDR, CDR2 SFDVKD. With 2 bases removed from V and 7 bases from J, the gap between germline ends came to 11 bases. The CDR3 has 14 residues. CDR3 nucleotides: TGTGCCACCAGTGATTCTAACCCGGGAAATGAGCAGTTCTTC. Protein: CATSDSNPGNEQFF.

The rearrangement uses TRBV27 and TRBJ1-2; D is ambiguous. The CDR3 sequence is 13 residues long. Trimming shortened V by 7 bases and J by 4 bases, and 13 bases separated the two germline ends. The V gene's germline CDR1 is MNHEY and CDR2 SMNVEV (reference sequence). The CDR3 is CASTNSGLYGYTF. In nucleotides, the CDR3 is TGTGCCAGCACCAACTCAGGCCTCTATGGCTACACCTTC.

The V and J genes are TRBV11-3 and TRBJ2-1; D ambiguous. Deletions cut 3 bases from V and 5 bases from J, with 8 bases between. Germline assignment: CDR1 SGHNT and CDR2 YENEEA. This CDR3 has 13 residues. The CDR3 nucleotides are TGTGCCAGCAGCTTCGAGGAGAACAATGAGCAGTTCTTC. Its protein product is CASSFEENNEQFF.

The V gene is TRBV7-9, the J gene TRBJ2-7, with TRBD2 matching over 12 bases. The CDR3 has 14 amino acids. Looked up from germline, CDR1 is SEHNR and CDR2 is FQNEAQ (reference sequence). After removal of 4 bases from V and 8 bases from J, the junction contained 6 bases not matched to a gene. CDR3 in DNA: TGTGCCAGCAGCTCTGGGACTAGCGGGTGGCAGCAGTACTTC. Protein sequence: CASSSGTSGWQQYF.

V usage is TRBV6-5 and J usage is TRBJ2-1; maybe TRBD2 (6 bases). Per germline, CDR1 MNHEY and CDR2 SVGAGI. The germline V and J ends were trimmed by 6 bases and 6 bases, with 12 bases remaining between them. This CDR3 is built from 13 residues. The DNA of the CDR3 is TGTGCCAGCAGCCCCGGGGGAATCAATGAGCAGTTCTTC. Protein sequence: CASSPGGINEQFF.

This chain uses TRBV4-2 with TRBJ2-7; D is uncertain. The CDR3 runs to 12 residues. Germline CDR1 LGHNA, CDR2 YNFKEQ. V was cut by 4 bases and J by 6 bases, with 10 bases left in between. CDR3 sequence: CASSLGALEQYF. The DNA for the CDR3 is TGTGCCAGCAGCCTGGGCGCACTCGAGCAGTACTTC.